This entry is about one TCR beta chain. The target antigen is unknown. Regulatory T cells were sorted from blood as CD4+ CD25-high CD127-low cells. The protocol was immunoSEQ multiplex PCR, while the TCRdb copy is restricted to in-frame clones and leaves out a portion. The data hold fewer than 20,000 clones, with 80% to 90% observed a single time. Trimming removed 4 bases from V and 7 bases from J; junction bases left unmatched: 6. The CDR3 totals 13 residues. Germline CDR1 is SGHNT and CDR2 is YYREEE (reference sequence). The entry originates in a study of regulatory and conventional T cells in RAG deficiency. Findings and limits, study-wide: Treg unique TCR beta sequences were 80 to 100-fold fewer in Omenn syndrome and CID/AS patients than controls. In Omenn syndrome, Treg and Tconv repertoires overlapped >75%.

This same sample was also part of a study on regulatory T cells. This second study says: The PCR used 52 TRBV and 13 TRBJ primers. Regulatory T cells showed the strongest V-J pair restriction and V/J gene skewing among patient repertoires.

This sequence joins TRBV5-4 and TRBJ2-3, with 7 bases fitting TRBD1. Specimen: Tregs sorted from blood. This TCR was recovered from a human donor in good health. CDR3 DNA: TGTGCCAGCAGCCTCGACAGGGATCATACGCAGTATTTT. Residues: CASSLDRDHTQYF.